Given below is one T cell receptor (beta chain) in context. As yet, its antigen is unknown. This sample was included in a study of beta chain features in type 1 diabetes. Study-wide findings and caveats: TCRB CDR3s were moderately but significantly shorter in Type 1 diabetes patients in all four CD4+ subsets.

The isolated RNA, all of it, was reverse transcribed, so expressed TCRB transcripts were what got sequenced. The table came from immunoSEQ multiplex PCR; TCRdb's copy has only in-frame clones and leaves some out. Of roughly 730,000 clones in the sample, around an eighth were seen once. CDR1 and CDR2 (germline): GTSNPN, SVGIG (reference sequence). The CDR3 length is 12 residues. V gave up 7 bases and J gave up 3 bases, with 11 bases separating them. Sequenced input: naive CD4+ T cells from blood. This TCR was sampled from a man aged 18 to 29 with type 1 diabetes. The chain recombines TRBV30 with TRBJ2-3; D not certain. The CDR3 spells CASSRVTDTQYF. CDR3 coding DNA: TGTGCCTCATCTAGGGTGACAGATACGCAGTATTTT.